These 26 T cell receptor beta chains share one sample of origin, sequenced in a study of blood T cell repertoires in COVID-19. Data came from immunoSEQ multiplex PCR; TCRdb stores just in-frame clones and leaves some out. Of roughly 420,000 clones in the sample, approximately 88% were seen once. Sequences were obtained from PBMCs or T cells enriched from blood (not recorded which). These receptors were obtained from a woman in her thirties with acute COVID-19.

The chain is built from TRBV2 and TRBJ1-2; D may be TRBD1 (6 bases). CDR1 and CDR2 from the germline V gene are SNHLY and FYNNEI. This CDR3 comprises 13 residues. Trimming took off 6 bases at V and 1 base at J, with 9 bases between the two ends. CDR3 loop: CASSRDNNYGYTF. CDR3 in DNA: TGTGCCAGCAGCCGGGACAATAACTATGGCTACACCTTC.

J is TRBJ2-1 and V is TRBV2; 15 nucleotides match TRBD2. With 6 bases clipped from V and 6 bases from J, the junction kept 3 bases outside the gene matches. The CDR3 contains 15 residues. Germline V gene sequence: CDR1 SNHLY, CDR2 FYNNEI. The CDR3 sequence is CASRVGLAGGNEQFF. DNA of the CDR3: TGTGCCAGCAGAGTGGGACTAGCGGGGGGCAATGAGCAGTTCTTC.

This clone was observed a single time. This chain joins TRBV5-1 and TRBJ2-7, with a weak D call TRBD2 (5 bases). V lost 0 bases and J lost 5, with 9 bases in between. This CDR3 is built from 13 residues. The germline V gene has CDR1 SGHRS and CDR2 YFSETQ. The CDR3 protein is CASSLVRGHEQYF. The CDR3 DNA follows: TGCGCCAGCAGCTTGGTTCGGGGTCACGAGCAGTACTTC.

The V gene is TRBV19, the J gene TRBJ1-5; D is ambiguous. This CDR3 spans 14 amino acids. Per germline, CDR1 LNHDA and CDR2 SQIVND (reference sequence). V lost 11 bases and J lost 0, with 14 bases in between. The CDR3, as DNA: TGTGCCCCCAGCACGGCGGGTAGCAATCAGCCCCAGCATTTT. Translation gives CAPSTAGSNQPQHF.

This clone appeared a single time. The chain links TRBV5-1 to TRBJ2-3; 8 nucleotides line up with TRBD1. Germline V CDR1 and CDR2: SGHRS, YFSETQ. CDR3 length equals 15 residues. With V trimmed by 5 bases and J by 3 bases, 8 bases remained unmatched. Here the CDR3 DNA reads TGCGCCAGCAGTCCGACAGGGGTAGGGACAGATACGCAGTATTTT. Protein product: CASSPTGVGTDTQYF.

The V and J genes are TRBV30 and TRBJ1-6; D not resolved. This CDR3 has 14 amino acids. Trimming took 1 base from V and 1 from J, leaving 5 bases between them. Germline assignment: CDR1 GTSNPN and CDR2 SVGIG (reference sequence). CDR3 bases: TGTGCCTGGAGTGCTAGGTCCTATAATTCACCCCTCCACTTT. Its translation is CAWSARSYNSPLHF.

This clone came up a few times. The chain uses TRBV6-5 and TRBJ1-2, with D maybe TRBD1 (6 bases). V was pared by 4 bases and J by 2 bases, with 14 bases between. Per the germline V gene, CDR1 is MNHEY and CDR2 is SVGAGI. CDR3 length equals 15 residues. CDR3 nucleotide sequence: TGTGCCAGCAGTTCGGGGGGGGCAGGAAACTATGGCTACACCTTC. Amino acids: CASSSGGAGNYGYTF.

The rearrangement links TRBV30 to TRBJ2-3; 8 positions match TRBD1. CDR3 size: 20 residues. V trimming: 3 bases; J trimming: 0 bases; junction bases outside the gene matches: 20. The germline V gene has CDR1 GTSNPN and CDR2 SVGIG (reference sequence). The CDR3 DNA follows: TGTGCCTGGAGCGTAGTAAACCTTTCCCGGGACAGGCATAGCACAGATACGCAGTATTTT. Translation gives CAWSVVNLSRDRHSTDTQYF.

In DNA, the CDR3 is TGTGCCCAAAGTCGGACAGCAAACACTGAAGCTTTCTTT. Translation gives CAQSRTANTEAFF. The chain combines TRBV7-2 with TRBJ1-1, with D possibly matching TRBD1 (6 bases). The CDR3 loop spans 13 amino acids. Trimming took off 11 bases at V and 2 bases at J, with 15 bases between the two ends. Germline lookup yields CDR1 SGHTA and CDR2 FQGNSA.

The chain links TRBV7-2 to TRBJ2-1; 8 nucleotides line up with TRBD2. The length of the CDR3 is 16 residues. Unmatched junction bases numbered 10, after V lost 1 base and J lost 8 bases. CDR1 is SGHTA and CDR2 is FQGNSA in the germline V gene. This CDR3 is CASSLGVSGVFDEQFF. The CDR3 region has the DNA TGTGCCAGCAGCTTAGGGGTTAGCGGGGTTTTCGATGAGCAGTTCTTC.

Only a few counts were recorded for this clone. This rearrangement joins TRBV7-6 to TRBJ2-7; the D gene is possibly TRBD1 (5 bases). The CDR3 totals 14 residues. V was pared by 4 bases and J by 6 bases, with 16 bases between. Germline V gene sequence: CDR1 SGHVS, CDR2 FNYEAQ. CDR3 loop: CASSSITGAGEQYF. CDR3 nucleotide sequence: TGTGCCAGCAGCTCAATTACAGGCGCAGGCGAGCAGTACTTC.

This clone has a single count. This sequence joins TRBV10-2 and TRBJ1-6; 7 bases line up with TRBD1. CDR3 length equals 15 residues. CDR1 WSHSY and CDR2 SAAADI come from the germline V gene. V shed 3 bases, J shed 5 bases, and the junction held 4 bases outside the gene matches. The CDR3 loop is CASSDSGQNNSPLHF. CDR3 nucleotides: TGCGCCAGCAGTGATTCGGGACAGAATAATTCACCCCTCCACTTT.

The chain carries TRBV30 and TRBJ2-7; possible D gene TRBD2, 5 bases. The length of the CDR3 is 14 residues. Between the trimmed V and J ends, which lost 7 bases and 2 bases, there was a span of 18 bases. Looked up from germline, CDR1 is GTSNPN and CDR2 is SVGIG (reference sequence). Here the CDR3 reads CALLLREGPYEQYF. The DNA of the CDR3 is TGTGCCTTACTCTTGAGGGAAGGACCCTACGAGCAGTACTTC.

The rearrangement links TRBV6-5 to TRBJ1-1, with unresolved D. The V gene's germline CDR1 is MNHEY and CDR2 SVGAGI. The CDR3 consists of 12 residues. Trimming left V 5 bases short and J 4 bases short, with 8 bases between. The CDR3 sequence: CASSPGGTEAFF. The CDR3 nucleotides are TGTGCCAGCAGTCCGGGAGGCACTGAAGCTTTCTTT.

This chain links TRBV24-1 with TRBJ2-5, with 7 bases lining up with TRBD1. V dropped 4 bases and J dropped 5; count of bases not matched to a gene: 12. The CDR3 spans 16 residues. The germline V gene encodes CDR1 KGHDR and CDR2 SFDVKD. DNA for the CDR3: TGTGCCACCAGTGACGTCAGTCAGGGGGTTGGGGAGACCCAGTACTTC. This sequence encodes CATSDVSQGVGETQYF.

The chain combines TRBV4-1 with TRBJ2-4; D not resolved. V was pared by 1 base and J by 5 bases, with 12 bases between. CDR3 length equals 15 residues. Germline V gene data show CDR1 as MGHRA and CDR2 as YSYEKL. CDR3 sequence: CASSQVVASQNIQYF. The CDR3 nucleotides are TGCGCCAGCAGCCAAGTAGTAGCTTCCCAAAACATTCAGTACTTC.

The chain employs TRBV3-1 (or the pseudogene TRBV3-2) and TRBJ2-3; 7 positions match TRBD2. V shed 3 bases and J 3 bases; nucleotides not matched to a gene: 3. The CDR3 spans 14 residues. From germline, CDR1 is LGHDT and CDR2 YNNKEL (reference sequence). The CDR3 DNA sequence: TGTGCCAGCAGCCAGAGGCGGGGGACAGATACGCAGTATTTT. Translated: CASSQRRGTDTQYF.

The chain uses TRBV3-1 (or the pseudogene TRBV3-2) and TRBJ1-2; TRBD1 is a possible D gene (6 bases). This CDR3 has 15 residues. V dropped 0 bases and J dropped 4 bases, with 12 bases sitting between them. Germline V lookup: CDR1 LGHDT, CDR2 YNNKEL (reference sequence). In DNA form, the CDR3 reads TGTGCCAGCAGCCAAGAGAAGGGCAGGGGCTATGGCTACACCTTC. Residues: CASSQEKGRGYGYTF.

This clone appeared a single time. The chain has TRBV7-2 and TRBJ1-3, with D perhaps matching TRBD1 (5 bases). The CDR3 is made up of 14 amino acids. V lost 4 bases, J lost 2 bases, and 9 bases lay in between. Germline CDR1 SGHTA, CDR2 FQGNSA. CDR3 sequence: CASSSTGAGNTIYF. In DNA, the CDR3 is TGTGCCAGCAGCTCCACAGGTGCTGGAAACACCATATATTTT.

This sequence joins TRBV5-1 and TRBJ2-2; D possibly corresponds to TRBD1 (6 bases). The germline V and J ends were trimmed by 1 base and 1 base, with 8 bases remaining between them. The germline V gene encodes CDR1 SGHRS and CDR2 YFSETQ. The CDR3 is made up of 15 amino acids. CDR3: CASSLMDRNTGELFF. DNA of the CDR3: TGCGCCAGCAGCTTGATGGACAGGAACACCGGGGAGCTGTTTTTT. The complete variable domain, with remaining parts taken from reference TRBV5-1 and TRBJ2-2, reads KAGVTQTPRYLIKTRGQQVTLSCSPISGHRSVSWYQQTPGQGLQFLFEYFSETQRNKGNFPGRFSGRQFSNSRSEMNVSTLELGDSALYLCASSLMDRNTGELFFGEGSRLTVL.

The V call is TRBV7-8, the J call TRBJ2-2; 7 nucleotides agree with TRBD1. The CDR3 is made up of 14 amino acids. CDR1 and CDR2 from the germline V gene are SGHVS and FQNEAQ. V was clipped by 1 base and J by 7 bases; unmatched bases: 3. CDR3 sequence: CASSLGQGFGELFF. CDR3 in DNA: TGTGCCAGCAGCTTAGGACAGGGATTCGGGGAGCTGTTTTTT.

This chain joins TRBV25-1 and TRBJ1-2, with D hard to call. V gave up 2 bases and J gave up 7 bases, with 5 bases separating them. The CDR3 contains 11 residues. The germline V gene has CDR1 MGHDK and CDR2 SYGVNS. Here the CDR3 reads CASSENSGYTF. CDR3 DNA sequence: TGTGCCAGCAGTGAAAATAGTGGCTACACCTTC.

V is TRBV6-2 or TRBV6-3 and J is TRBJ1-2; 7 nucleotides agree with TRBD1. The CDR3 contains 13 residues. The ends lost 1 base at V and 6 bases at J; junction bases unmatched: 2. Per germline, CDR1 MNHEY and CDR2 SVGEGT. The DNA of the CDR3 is TGTGCCAGCAGTTACTACGACAGGGATGGCTACACCTTC. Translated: CASSYYDRDGYTF.

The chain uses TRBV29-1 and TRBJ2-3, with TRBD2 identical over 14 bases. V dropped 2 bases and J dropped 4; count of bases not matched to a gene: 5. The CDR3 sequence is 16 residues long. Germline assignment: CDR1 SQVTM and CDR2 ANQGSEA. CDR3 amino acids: CSVEMTSGGAADTQYF. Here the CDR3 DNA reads TGCAGCGTTGAAATGACTAGCGGGGGGGCGGCAGATACGCAGTATTTT.

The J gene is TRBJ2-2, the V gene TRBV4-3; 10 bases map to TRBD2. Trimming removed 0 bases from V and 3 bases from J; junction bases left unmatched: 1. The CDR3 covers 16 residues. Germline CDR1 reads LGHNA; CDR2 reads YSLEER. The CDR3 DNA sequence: TGCGCCAGCAGCCAAGATGGACTAGCGGACACCGGGGAGCTGTTTTTT. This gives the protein CASSQDGLADTGELFF.

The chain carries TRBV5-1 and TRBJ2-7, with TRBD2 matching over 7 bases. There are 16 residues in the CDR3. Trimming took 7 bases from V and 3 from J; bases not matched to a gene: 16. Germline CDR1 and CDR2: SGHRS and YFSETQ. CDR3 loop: CASSPFVGGGNYEQYF. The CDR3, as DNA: TGCGCCAGCTCCCCCTTTGTGGGCGGGGGAAACTACGAGCAGTACTTC.